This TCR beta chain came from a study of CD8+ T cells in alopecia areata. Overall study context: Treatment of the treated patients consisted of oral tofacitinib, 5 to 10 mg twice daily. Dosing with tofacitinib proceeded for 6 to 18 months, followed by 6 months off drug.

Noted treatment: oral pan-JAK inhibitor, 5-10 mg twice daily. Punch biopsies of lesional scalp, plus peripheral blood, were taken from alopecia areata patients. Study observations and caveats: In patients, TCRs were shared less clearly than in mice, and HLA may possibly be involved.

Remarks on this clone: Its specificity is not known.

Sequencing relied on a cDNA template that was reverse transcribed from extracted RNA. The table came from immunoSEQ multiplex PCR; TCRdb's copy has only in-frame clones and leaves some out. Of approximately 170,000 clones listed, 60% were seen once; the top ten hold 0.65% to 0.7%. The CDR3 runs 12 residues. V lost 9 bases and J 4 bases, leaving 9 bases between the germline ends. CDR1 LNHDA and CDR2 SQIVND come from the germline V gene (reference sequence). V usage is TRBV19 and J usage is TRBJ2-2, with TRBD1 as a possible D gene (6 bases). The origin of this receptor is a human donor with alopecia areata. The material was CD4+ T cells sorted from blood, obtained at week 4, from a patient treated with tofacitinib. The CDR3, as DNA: TGTGCCAGCTCCAGGGGCACCGGGGAGCTGTTTTTT. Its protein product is CASSRGTGELFF.